The clone carrying this TCR beta chain was found a few times. Its antigen is not identified. The PCR employed 60 Vbeta primers together with 13 Jbeta primers. Authors' methods: In a later analysis, of around 80 million unique beta chains, roughly 10 million appeared in at least two donors. This table comes from immunoSEQ multiplex PCR, and its TCRdb copy is limited to in-frame clones, with some not included. V, J and clone size are those of that table, while D and trimming were read from the DNA. The table lists some 140,000 clones, 70% to 75% of them singletons. CDR3 length: 14 amino acids. The V end lost 6 bases, the J end lost 2 bases, and 14 bases lay between the germline ends. CDR1 and CDR2 from the germline V gene are MDHEN and SYDVKM. This sample was taken from a study of cytomegalovirus exposure and HLA in healthy donors. Findings and limits, study-wide: The study recorded more than 150 TCR beta chains that were cytomegalovirus-associated.

This TCR derives from a man between 25 and 39 years old in good health and CMV-seronegative. The sample consisted of PBMCs. The chain uses TRBV28 and TRBJ2-7; perhaps TRBD2 as D (6 bases). CDR3 DNA: TGTGCCAGCAGGACCCCTGGCGGGACCTACGAGCAGTACTTC. Its protein product is CASRTPGGTYEQYF.